These T cell receptor beta chains were read from a single sample in a study of blood T cell repertoires in COVID-19. The protocol was immunoSEQ multiplex PCR, while the TCRdb copy is restricted to in-frame clones and leaves out a portion. The sample gives about 45,000 clones, around four fifths of which show up once; 6.1% is in the top ten. Sequenced: peripheral blood. These receptors were collected from a woman of 80 years or more with acute or convalescent COVID-19. The CDR3 runs from the conserved cysteine through the conserved F or W. Fields, in order: J gene, V gene, CDR3 protein.

j_call: TRBJ1-1
v_call: TRBV7-6
cdr3_aa: CASSAQTEVNTEAFF

j_call: TRBJ2-3
v_call: TRBV7-2
cdr3_aa: CASSFGQAAFGTDTQYF

j_call: TRBJ1-1
v_call: TRBV6-1
cdr3_aa: CASSDSVRTEAFF

j_call: TRBJ1-2
v_call: TRBV6-2/TRBV6-3
cdr3_aa: CASSYTGGNGYTF

j_call: TRBJ1-1
v_call: TRBV20-1
cdr3_aa: CSARLGLGAFF

j_call: TRBJ2-1
v_call: TRBV18
cdr3_aa: CASSPNRDDNEQFF

j_call: TRBJ2-3
v_call: TRBV18
cdr3_aa: CASSPNRVKGVDTQYF

j_call: TRBJ2-5
v_call: TRBV6-5
cdr3_aa: CASSYREAQETQYF

j_call: TRBJ2-5
v_call: TRBV3-1/TRBV3-2
cdr3_aa: CASSLSDWKETQYF

j_call: TRBJ2-1
v_call: TRBV2
cdr3_aa: CASSPPGTSFDEQFF

j_call: TRBJ1-2
v_call: TRBV7-2
cdr3_aa: CASSSWTGSSYTF

j_call: TRBJ1-6
v_call: TRBV5-1
cdr3_aa: CASSLGEQGNSPLHF

j_call: TRBJ2-3
v_call: TRBV7-9
cdr3_aa: CASSPPGLSTDTQYF

j_call: TRBJ2-5
v_call: TRBV5-1
cdr3_aa: CASSVSGTGGETQYF

j_call: TRBJ1-4
v_call: TRBV3-1/TRBV3-2
cdr3_aa: CASSQDWSNEKLFF

j_call: TRBJ1-2
v_call: TRBV12-3/TRBV12-4
cdr3_aa: CASSFQGRGYTF

j_call: TRBJ2-5
v_call: TRBV11-3
cdr3_aa: CASSLGGDPGPPAETRYF

j_call: TRBJ1-2
v_call: TRBV7-5
cdr3_aa: CARSLDQDRYYGYTF

j_call: TRBJ2-5
v_call: TRBV10-1
cdr3_aa: CASSESGQGVPETQYF

j_call: TRBJ1-2
v_call: TRBV30
cdr3_aa: CAWTRTGGNYGYTF

j_call: TRBJ1-2
v_call: TRBV6-1
cdr3_aa: CASSEFSQGLDYGYTF

j_call: TRBJ2-2
v_call: TRBV7-3
cdr3_aa: CASSPTQGYGELFF

j_call: TRBJ1-1
v_call: TRBV5-6
cdr3_aa: CASSLLGANTEAFF

j_call: TRBJ1-2
v_call: TRBV12-3/TRBV12-4
cdr3_aa: CASRPTGNYGYTF

j_call: TRBJ2-3
v_call: TRBV21-1
cdr3_aa: CASSKVARPDTQYF

j_call: TRBJ1-1
v_call: TRBV14
cdr3_aa: CASSLGDRPALSLMNTEAFF

j_call: TRBJ1-4
v_call: TRBV27
cdr3_aa: CASSLGQGATANEKLFF

j_call: TRBJ1-3
v_call: TRBV7-9
cdr3_aa: CASSLESGSGVIGNTIYF

j_call: TRBJ2-3
v_call: TRBV2
cdr3_aa: CASSKLFRDRVTDTQYF

j_call: TRBJ1-4
v_call: TRBV28
cdr3_aa: CASSLTTGATITNEKLFF

j_call: TRBJ2-5
v_call: TRBV7-2
cdr3_aa: CASSHQRGIRETQYF

j_call: TRBJ1-4
v_call: TRBV2
cdr3_aa: CASRLQGPNEKLFF

j_call: TRBJ2-5
v_call: TRBV9
cdr3_aa: CASSVATGREETQYF

j_call: TRBJ1-2
v_call: TRBV19
cdr3_aa: CASRTVGNYGYTF

j_call: TRBJ2-2
v_call: TRBV19
cdr3_aa: CASSLTNTGELFF

j_call: TRBJ1-2
v_call: TRBV12-3/TRBV12-4
cdr3_aa: CASSPGSPYLYTF

j_call: TRBJ2-2
v_call: TRBV2
cdr3_aa: CASRGGRVTGELFF

j_call: TRBJ1-2
v_call: TRBV5-5
cdr3_aa: CASSQYIPGQGGGYTF